This record concerns one T cell receptor (beta chain) sequence. CDR3 length: 15 amino acids. Germline CDR1 and CDR2: SGHTA and FQGNSA. J was trimmed by 7 bases and V by 1 base; bases with no gene match: 7. The data were taken from a study of blood T cell repertoires in COVID-19. Overall study context: Collection of acute and convalescent COVID-19 samples took place in the United States, Italy and Spain. T cells, B-cell-depleted T cells, or PBMCs provided the cDNA or gDNA that served as material.

The assay was immunoSEQ multiplex PCR, and TCRdb's table has in-frame clones only and misses some. Here the sample spans 51,000 or so clones, about four fifths being singletons. It was during active infection that Seattle patients were enrolled and then longitudinally followed. The TCR was taken from a woman of 80 years or more with COVID-19, enrolled during active disease. The J gene is TRBJ2-1, the V gene TRBV7-2, with 7 bases identical to TRBD1. What was sequenced was peripheral blood. The CDR3 nucleotides read TGTGCCAGCAGCTTAGTGGCCTTACAGGGGAATGAGCAGTTCTTC. It encodes CASSLVALQGNEQFF.